What follows describes a single T cell receptor (beta chain). Its antigen is currently not known. Base-call qualities are not available, and no considerably larger clone is one nucleotide away. This sample is drawn from a study of shared clonotypes between healthy human individuals (dated by TCRdb to about 2020). For the wider study: The cohort included three men and two women between 18 and 49 years of age. For each donor, CD4 naive and CD4 memory were each given three plates, CD8 naive was given two plates, and CD8 memory was given one plate. To estimate repertoire size and how much clonotypes are shared between individuals, the study performed deep sequencing of blood TCR repertoires from a handful of healthy adults. Libraries were prepared and TCR repertoires were sequenced by different laboratories using diverse techniques, in order to increase sequencing depth and limit assay-specific biases. Between about 0.85 and 9.5 billion PBMCs per donor were obtained by leukapheresis. Here is what the overall study found, with its caveats: Based on pairwise subsampling, the degree of clonotype sharing among donors was expected to be affected by sequencing depth. When several donors were compared, the shared fraction of clonotypes was around 4.6% for naive CD4, 3.5% for naive CD8, 2% to 2.5% for memory CD4, and roughly 0.4% for memory CD8. Compared with non-shared clonotypes, the clonotypes found in all four sorted-subset donors had higher generation probabilities. Incomplete sequencing was indicated by rarefaction of sorted-subset datasets, despite the large sequencing depth. Only blood was sampled, and tissue TCR repertoires likely differ from those in blood. Naive subsets generally had larger estimated clonotype richness than memory subsets. The genetic and exposure-history diversity represented was limited by the small number of donors.

Using the deep immunoSEQ assay, TCR CDR3 regions were amplified from genomic DNA by multiplex PCR. Extracted genomic DNA from each cell subset was distributed evenly across all wells of several immunoSEQ 96-well plates, and each plate was treated as a replicate. For sorted subsets, roughly 200 ng of genomic DNA, equivalent to roughly 33,000 T cell genomes, went into each replicate PCR. Purified libraries were quantified with a Qubit 3.0 fluorometer, sized on a Bioanalyzer 2100, and re-quantified with the KAPA Library Quantification kit. Every immunoSEQ 96-well plate was sequenced on a dedicated single-read 150-cycle Illumina NextSeq 550 flow cell. The study's own analysis went as follows. Because the immunoSEQ output held only junctional sequences and lacked quality scores, the filtering could not match the filtering applied to full-length reads. To assign V/J genes and CDR3, sequences were annotated against IMGT germline references using PyIR, a Python wrapper for IgBLAST v1.9. Reads were removed for weak V/J assignments (E-value above 1e-6), missing CDR3, stop codons, out-of-frame junctions, or ambiguous translated residues. V3J clonotypes were defined by identical inferred V gene, J gene, and CDR3 amino acid sequence. Percentage overlap between repertoires was computed as shared unique clonotypes divided by the size of the smaller repertoire. Three approaches were used to assess repertoire richness: RTK rarefaction, the Chao1 estimator, and Recon v2.1 estimates of unobserved clonotypes. For all TCRbeta clonotypes obtained by the gDNA method from several donors, generation probabilities were computed with OLGA. The table was pulled from immuneACCESS by TCRdb, which kept in-frame rearrangements only. Such tables lose some clones; where checked, under half of the loss comes from unresolved V genes, and the rest has no known cause. D and trimming were read from the DNA, whereas the V and J calls and clone size are those reported in that table. The sample has 2 million to 2.5 million clones on record, around 93% of them singletons. The top ten clonotypes cover 0.37% of the sample.

Trimming at the junction amounts to 5 bases on V and 10 bases on J, and the germline ends lie 15 bases apart. The CDR3 runs 14 amino acids, cysteine and phenylalanine included. Only the CDR3 region is kept as DNA, spanning 42 bases read in frame from base 1. The germline V gene (reference sequence) supplies CDR1 SEHNR and CDR2 FQNEAQ. Donors were healthy HIV-negative adults with no recently reported acute infections or vaccinations. Every donor was a Caucasian adult residing in Nashville, Tennessee, USA. CD4+ T cells were enriched through magnetic negative selection, after which naive cells were positively selected on CD45RA and the remaining negative fraction served as the memory subset. Blood was obtained by leukapheresis, after which PBMCs were separated by Ficoll-Histopaque density gradient centrifugation and cryopreserved in liquid nitrogen vapor phase. Analytical flow cytometry was used to check the purity and quantity of every magnetically sorted T cell population. Genomic DNA was isolated from every sorted fraction and measured by UV absorbance on a Nanodrop 2000c.

The chain couples TRBV7-9 to TRBJ1-6, with an unclear D gene assignment. The sample comprised naive CD4+ T cells from PBMCs. The cell subset or site label, read with the paper, signifies: CD45RA+ positively selected. The clonotype was recovered from a man younger than 35 in good health. Some clones in this sample may be carry-over from other donors' samples. The CDR3: CASSRGEIGSPLHF. The DNA sequence is given as TGTGCCAGCAGCCGCGGGGAGATCGGCTCACCCCTCCACTTT.